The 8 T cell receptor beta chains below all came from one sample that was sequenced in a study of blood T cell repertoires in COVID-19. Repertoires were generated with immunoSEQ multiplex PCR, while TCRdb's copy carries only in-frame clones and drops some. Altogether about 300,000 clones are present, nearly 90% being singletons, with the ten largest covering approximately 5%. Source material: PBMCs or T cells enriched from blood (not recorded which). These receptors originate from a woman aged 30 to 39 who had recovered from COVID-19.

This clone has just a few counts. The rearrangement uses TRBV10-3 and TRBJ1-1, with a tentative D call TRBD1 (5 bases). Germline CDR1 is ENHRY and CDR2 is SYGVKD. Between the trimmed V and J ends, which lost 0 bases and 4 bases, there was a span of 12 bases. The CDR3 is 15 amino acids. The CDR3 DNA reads TGTGCCATCAGTGAGTCGTTCAGGGTGAGCACTGAAGCTTTCTTT. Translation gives CAISESFRVSTEAFF.

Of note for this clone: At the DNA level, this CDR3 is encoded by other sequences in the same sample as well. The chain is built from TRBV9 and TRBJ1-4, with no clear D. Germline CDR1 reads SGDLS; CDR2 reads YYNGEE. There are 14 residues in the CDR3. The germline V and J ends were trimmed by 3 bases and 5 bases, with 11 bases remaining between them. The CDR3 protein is CASSGVGPNEKLFF. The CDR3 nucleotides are TGTGCCAGCAGCGGAGTGGGCCCGAATGAAAAACTGTTTTTT.

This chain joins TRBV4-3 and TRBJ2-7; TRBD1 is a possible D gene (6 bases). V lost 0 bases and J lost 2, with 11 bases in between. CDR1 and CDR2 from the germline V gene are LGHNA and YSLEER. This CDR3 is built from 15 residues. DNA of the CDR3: TGCGCCAGCAGCCAAGATTCTGGGGGCGCCTACGAGCAGTACTTC. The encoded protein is CASSQDSGGAYEQYF.

Here the CDR3 reads CAWSVLGGSGNTIYF. The CDR3 region has the DNA TGTGCCTGGAGTGTACTGGGAGGCTCTGGAAACACCATATATTTT. The rearrangement joins TRBV30 to TRBJ1-3; D remains ambiguous. The V end lost 0 bases, the J end lost 0 bases, and 9 bases lay between the germline ends. The CDR3 is made up of 15 amino acids. Germline CDR1 is GTSNPN and CDR2 is SVGIG (reference sequence). Full variable domain (rest looked up from reference TRBV30 and TRBJ1-3): SQTIHQWPATLVQPVGSPLSLECTVEGTSNPNLYWYRQAAGRGLQLLFYSVGIGQISSEVPQNLSASRPQDRQFILSSKKLLLSDSGFYLCAWSVLGGSGNTIYFGEGSWLTVV.

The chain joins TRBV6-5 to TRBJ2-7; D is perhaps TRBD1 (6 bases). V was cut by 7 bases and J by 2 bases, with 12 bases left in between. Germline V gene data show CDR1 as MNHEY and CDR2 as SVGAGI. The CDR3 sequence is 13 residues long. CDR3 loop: CASTPRQAYEQYF. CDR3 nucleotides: TGTGCCAGCACTCCGAGACAGGCCTACGAGCAGTACTTC.

CDR3 region: CASSGRTGGSYNSPLHF. The CDR3 bases are TGTGCCAGCAGCGGACGGACAGGGGGAAGCTATAATTCACCCCTCCACTTT. The rearrangement joins TRBV9 to TRBJ1-6, with 10 bases aligning to TRBD1. V gave up 3 bases and J gave up 3 bases; unmatched junction bases: 6. The CDR3 contains 17 residues. Germline V gene lookup returns CDR1 SGDLS and CDR2 YYNGEE.

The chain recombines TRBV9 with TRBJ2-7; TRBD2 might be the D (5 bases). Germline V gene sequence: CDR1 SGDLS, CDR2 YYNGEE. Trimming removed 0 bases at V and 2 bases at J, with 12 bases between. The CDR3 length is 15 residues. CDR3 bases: TGTGCCAGCAGCGTAGGCTCGGGGTCCCCCTACGAGCAGTACTTC. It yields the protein CASSVGSGSPYEQYF.

The CDR3 is CATKLTATNEKLFF. The CDR3 nucleotides are TGTGCCACAAAACTGACAGCAACTAATGAAAAACTGTTTTTT. The rearrangement links TRBV15 to TRBJ1-4, with D tentatively TRBD1 (5 bases). The CDR3 contains 14 residues. CDR1 is LNHNV and CDR2 is YYDKDF in the germline V gene (reference sequence). Trimming took off 9 bases at V and 0 bases at J, with 11 bases between the two ends.